This TCR beta chain was recorded in a study of T-cell reconstitution after alpha-beta-depleted transplantation in children. This sample's TCRbeta library carried unique molecular identifier barcodes. Each CDR3 protein is one row after TCRdb ran MiXCR on the PCR reads. The sample includes 330,000 or so distinct CDR3 sequences, roughly a tenth of them seen just once. This clonotype was detected only a few times. Trimming shortened V by 2 bases and J by 4 bases, and 14 bases separated the two germline ends. CDR1 is MDHEN and CDR2 is SYDVKM in the germline V gene. CDR3 size: 15 residues. This chain uses TRBV28 with TRBJ2-5; D may be TRBD2 (7 bases). The sample in question was PBMCs, obtained before TCRalphabeta/CD19-depleted stem cell transplant. The receptor comes from a boy in the first two years of life with acute myeloid leukemia, due to receive a stem cell transplant. CDR3 amino acids: CASSLGRGIGETQYF. CDR3 in DNA: TGTGCCAGCAGTTTAGGGAGGGGGATCGGAGAGACCCAGTACTTC. Full variable domain (missing parts from reference TRBV28 and TRBJ2-5): DVKVTQSSRYLVKRTGEKVFLECVQDMDHENMFWYRQDPGLGLRLIYFSYDVKMKEKGDIPEGYSVSREKKERFSLILESASTNQTSMYLCASSLGRGIGETQYFGPGTRLLVL.